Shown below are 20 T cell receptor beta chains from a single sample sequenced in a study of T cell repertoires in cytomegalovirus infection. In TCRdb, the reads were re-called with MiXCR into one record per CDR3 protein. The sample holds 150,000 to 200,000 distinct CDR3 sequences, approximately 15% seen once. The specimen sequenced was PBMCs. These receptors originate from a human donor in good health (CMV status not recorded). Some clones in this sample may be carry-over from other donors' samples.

The CDR3 nucleotides are TGTGCCAGCAAGGCCCCGGGACAGGGTCGCGGCTACACCTTC. As protein: CASKAPGQGRGYTF. This chain uses TRBV27 with TRBJ1-2; 9 bases align to TRBD1. In germline, CDR1 is MNHEY, CDR2 SMNVEV (reference sequence). The junction had 11 bases not matched to a gene; V was cut back by 7 bases and J by 8 bases. The CDR3 has 14 residues.

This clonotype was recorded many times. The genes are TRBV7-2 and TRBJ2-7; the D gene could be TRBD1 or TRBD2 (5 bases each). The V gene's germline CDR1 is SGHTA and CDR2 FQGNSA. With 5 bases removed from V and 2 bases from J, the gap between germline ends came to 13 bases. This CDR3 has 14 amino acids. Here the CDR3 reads CASSPGVGPYEQYF. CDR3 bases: TGTGCCAGCAGCCCGGGTGTGGGACCCTACGAGCAGTACTTC.

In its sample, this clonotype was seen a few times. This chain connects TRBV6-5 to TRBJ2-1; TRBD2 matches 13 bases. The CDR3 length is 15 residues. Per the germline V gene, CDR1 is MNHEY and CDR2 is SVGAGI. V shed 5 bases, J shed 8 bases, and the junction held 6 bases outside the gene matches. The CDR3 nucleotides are TGTGCCAGCAGTCGGACTAGCGGGGGATGGGATGAGCAGTTCTTC. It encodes CASSRTSGGWDEQFF.

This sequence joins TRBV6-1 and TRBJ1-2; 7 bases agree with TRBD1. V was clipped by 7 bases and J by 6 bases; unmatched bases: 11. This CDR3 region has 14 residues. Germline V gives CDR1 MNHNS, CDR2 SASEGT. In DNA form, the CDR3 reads TGTGCCAGCATTCGGACAGGACTCGCGAATGGCTACACCTTC. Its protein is CASIRTGLANGYTF.

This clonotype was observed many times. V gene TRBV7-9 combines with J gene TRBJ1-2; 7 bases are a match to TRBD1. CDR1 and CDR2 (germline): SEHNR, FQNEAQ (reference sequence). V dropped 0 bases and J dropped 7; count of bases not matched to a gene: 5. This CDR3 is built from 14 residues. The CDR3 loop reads CASSLALGQSGYTF. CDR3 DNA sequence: TGTGCCAGCAGCTTAGCCTTGGGACAGTCTGGCTACACCTTC.

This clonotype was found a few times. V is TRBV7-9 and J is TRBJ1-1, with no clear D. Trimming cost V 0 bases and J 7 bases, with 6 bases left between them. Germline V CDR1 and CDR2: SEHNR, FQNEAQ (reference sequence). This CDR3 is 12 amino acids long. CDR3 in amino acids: CASSLAADEAFF. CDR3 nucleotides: TGTGCCAGCAGCTTAGCGGCCGATGAAGCTTTCTTT.

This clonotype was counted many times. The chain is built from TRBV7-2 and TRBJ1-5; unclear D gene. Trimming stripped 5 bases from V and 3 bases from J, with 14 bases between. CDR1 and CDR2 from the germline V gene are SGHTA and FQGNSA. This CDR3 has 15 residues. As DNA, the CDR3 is TGTGCCAGCAGCCGGGTGGCAGCGAACAATCAGCCCCAGCATTTT. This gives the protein CASSRVAANNQPQHF. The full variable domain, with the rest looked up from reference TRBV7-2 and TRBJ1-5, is GAGVSQSPSNKVTEKGKDVELRCDPISGHTALYWYRQSLGQGLEFLIYFQGNSAPDKSGLPSDRFSAERTGGSVSTLTIQRTQQEDSAVYLCASSRVAANNQPQHFGDGTRLSIL.

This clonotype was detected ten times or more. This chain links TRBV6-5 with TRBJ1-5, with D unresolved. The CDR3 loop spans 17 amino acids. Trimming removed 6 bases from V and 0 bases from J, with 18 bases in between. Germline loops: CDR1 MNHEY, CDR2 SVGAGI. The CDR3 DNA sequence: TGTGCCAGCAGCGCCGGGCCACCTTCCTATAGCAATCAGCCCCAGCATTTT. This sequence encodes CASSAGPPSYSNQPQHF.

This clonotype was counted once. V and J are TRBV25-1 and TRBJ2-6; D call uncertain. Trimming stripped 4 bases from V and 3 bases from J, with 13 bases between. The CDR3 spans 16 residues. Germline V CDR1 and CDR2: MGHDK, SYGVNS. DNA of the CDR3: TGTGCCAGCAGTGGTGGCAAAGACTTTGGGGCCAACGTCCTGACTTTC. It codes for CASSGGKDFGANVLTF.

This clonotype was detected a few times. CDR3 amino acids: CASSLSLAGGYEQYF. The CDR3 region has the DNA TGTGCCAGCAGTTTATCGCTAGCGGGGGGCTACGAGCAGTACTTC. J is TRBJ2-7 and V is TRBV27; 11 positions agree with TRBD2. CDR1 and CDR2 from the germline V gene are MNHEY and SMNVEV (reference sequence). The V and J ends lost 0 bases and 3 bases, in that order; junction bases with no gene match: 1. CDR3 length: 15 residues.

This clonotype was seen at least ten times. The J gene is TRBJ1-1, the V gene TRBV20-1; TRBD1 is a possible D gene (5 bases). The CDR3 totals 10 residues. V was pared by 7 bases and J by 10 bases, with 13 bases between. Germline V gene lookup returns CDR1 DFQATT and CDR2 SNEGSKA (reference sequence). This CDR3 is CSGGDPPAFF. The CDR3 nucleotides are TGCAGTGGGGGCGACCCACCAGCTTTCTTT.

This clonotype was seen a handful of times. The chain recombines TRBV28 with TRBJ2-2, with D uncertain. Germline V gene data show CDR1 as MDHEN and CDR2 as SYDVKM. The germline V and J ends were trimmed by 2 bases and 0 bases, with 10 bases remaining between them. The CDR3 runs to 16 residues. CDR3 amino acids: CASSLSLGSNTGELFF. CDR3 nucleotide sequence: TGTGCCAGCAGTTTAAGTTTAGGGTCGAACACCGGGGAGCTGTTTTTT.

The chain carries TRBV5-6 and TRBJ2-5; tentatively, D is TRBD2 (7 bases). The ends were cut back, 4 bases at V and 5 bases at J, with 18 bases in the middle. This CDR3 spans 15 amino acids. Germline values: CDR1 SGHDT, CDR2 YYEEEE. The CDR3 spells CASSPWGGASETQYF. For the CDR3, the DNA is TGTGCCAGCAGCCCCTGGGGGGGCGCCTCGGAGACCCAGTACTTC.

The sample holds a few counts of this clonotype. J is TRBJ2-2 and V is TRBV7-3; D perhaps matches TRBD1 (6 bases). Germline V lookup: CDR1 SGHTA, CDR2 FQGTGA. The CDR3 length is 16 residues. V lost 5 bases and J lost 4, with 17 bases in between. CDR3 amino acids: CASSLGGLDPTGELFF. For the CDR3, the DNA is TGTGCCAGCAGCCTAGGGGGTTTGGACCCCACCGGGGAGCTGTTTTTT.

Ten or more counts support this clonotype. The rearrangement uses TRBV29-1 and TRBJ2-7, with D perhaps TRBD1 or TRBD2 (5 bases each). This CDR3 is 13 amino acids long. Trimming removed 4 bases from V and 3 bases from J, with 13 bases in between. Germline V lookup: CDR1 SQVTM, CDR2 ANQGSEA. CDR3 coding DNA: TGCAGCGTTGGCCGGGACGGCTACTACGAGCAGTACTTC. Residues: CSVGRDGYYEQYF.

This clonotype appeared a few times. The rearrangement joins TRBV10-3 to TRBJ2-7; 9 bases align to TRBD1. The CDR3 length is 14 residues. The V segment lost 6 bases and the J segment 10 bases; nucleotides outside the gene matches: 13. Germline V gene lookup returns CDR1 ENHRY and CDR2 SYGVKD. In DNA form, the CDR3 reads TGTGCCATCAGCCGGGACAGGGAACCCGGCGACCAGTACTTC. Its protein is CAISRDREPGDQYF.

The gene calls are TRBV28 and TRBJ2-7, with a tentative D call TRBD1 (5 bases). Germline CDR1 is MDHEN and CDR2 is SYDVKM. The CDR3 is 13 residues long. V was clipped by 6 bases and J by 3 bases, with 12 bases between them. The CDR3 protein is CASSPTQGYEQYF. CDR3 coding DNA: TGTGCCAGCAGCCCGACGCAGGGCTACGAGCAGTACTTC.

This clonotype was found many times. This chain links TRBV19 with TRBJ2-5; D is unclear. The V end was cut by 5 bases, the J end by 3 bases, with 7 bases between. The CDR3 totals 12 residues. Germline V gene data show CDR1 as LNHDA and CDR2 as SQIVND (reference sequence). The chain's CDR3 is CASSFPEETQYF. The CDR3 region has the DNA TGTGCCAGTAGTTTTCCAGAAGAGACCCAGTACTTC.

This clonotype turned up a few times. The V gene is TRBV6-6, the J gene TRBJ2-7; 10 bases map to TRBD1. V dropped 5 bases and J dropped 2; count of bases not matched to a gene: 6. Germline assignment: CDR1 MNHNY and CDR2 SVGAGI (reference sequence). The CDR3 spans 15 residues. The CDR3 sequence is CASSPRDRGTYEQYF. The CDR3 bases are TGTGCCAGCAGTCCCCGGGACAGGGGAACCTACGAGCAGTACTTC.

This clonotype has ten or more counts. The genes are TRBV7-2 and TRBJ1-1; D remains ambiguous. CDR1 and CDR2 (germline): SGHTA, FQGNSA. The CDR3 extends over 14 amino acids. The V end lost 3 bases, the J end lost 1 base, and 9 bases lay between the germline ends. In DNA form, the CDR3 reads TGTGCCAGCAGCTTGGTCGCCGGGAACACTGAAGCTTTCTTT. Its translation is CASSLVAGNTEAFF.